The sequence of this T cell receptor beta chain was determined in a study of beta chain features in type 1 diabetes. Study-wide results and caveats: Unsettled here was the matter of whether HLA type influences TCRB rearrangement. Shorter TCRB CDR3s, moderately but significantly so, marked every one of the four CD4+ subsets in Type 1 diabetes patients. Patients with type 1 diabetes carried fewer insertions and had more deletions at their VDJ junctions.

Comment on this clone: Its antigen remains unknown.

The sequenced template was cDNA made from the entire isolated RNA. Roughly 3.4 million reads per sample on average were obtained from naive, central memory and regulatory T cell samples. Data came from immunoSEQ multiplex PCR; TCRdb stores just in-frame clones and leaves some out. The sample records about 650,000 clones, about an eighth being singletons. The clonotype originates from a man aged 25 to 40 with type 1 diabetes. The sequencing input was naive CD4+ T cells from blood.

DNA of the CDR3: TGTGCCAGCTCACCACCGCTCCCATTCAACACAGATACGCAGTATTTT. The encoded protein is CASSPPLPFNTDTQYF. The rearrangement joins TRBV18 to TRBJ2-3; D is unclear. This CDR3 region has 16 residues. Germline lookup yields CDR1 KGHSH and CDR2 LQKENI. Between the trimmed V and J ends, which lost 0 bases and 2 bases, there was a span of 12 bases.